The 12 T cell receptor beta chains below all came from one sample that was sequenced in a study of T cells after posttransplantation cyclophosphamide. The repertoire was sequenced with immunoSEQ multiplex PCR; TCRdb's copy has only in-frame clones and lacks some. The repertoire consists of 30,000 or so clones, none detected only once. Input material: PBMCs. The receptors were gathered from a woman between 25 and 40 years old in good health and a related stem cell transplant donor.

The CDR3 DNA reads as TGTGCCAGCAGTTTTCTCAGGGGAGTCCATGGCTACACCTTC. Translating gives CASSFLRGVHGYTF. The chain joins TRBV12-3 or TRBV12-4 to TRBJ1-2; possible D gene TRBD1, 6 bases. Trimming took 3 bases from V and 6 from J, leaving 14 bases between them. The CDR3 covers 14 residues.

This clone has a count of ten or more. The chain joins TRBV7-9 to TRBJ1-2, with D possibly matching TRBD1 (6 bases). With 5 bases removed from V and 2 bases from J, the gap between germline ends came to 12 bases. The V gene's germline CDR1 is SEHNR and CDR2 FQNEAQ (reference sequence). The length of the CDR3 is 14 residues. The DNA of the CDR3 is TGTGCCAGCAGCAACACAGGGACCAACTATGGCTACACCTTC. Its translation is CASSNTGTNYGYTF. Full variable domain (missing parts from reference TRBV7-9 and TRBJ1-2): DTGVSQNPRHKITKRGQNVTFRCDPISEHNRLYWYRQTLGQGPEFLTYFQNEAQLEKSRLLSDRFSAERPKGSFSTLEIQRTEQGDSAMYLCASSNTGTNYGYTFGSGTRLTVV.

This clone appeared many times. The chain combines TRBV6-2 or TRBV6-3 with TRBJ1-5, with D maybe TRBD1 (5 bases). The CDR3 is 13 amino acids. CDR1 is MNHEY and CDR2 is SVGEGT in the germline V gene. The V and J ends lost 7 bases and 6 bases respectively, with 13 bases between them. The CDR3 reads CASTGTWAQPQHF. CDR3 DNA: TGTGCCAGCACCGGGACTTGGGCTCAGCCCCAGCATTTT.

This clone was counted ten times or more. The V and J genes are TRBV18 and TRBJ2-2; perhaps TRBD2 as D (6 bases). This CDR3 is built from 16 residues. The germline V gene encodes CDR1 KGHSH and CDR2 LQKENI. V dropped 2 bases and J dropped 7 bases, with 17 bases sitting between them. The CDR3 spells CASSPSVGGPSGELFF. The CDR3 nucleotides read TGTGCCAGCTCACCATCCGTGGGGGGTCCAAGCGGGGAGCTGTTTTTT.

This clone was seen a few times. V usage is TRBV4-1 and J usage is TRBJ2-5; 8 nucleotides line up with TRBD2. Trimming at V came to 1 base and at J to 0 bases, leaving 4 bases not matched to a gene. The V gene's germline CDR1 is MGHRA and CDR2 YSYEKL. This CDR3 region has 16 residues. The CDR3 spells CASSQAGGGYQETQYF. The CDR3 DNA is TGCGCCAGCAGCCAAGCCGGGGGGGGTTACCAAGAGACCCAGTACTTC.

This clone was observed at least ten times. This rearrangement joins TRBV7-2 to TRBJ2-6; D call uncertain. Trimming removed 1 base at V and 0 bases at J, with 7 bases between. The CDR3 totals 16 residues. Germline V gives CDR1 SGHTA, CDR2 FQGNSA. The CDR3 nucleotides read TGTGCCAGCAGCTTAGAGGTCCACTCTGGGGCCAACGTCCTGACTTTC. Protein sequence: CASSLEVHSGANVLTF.

This clone appeared many times. V gene TRBV27 combines with J gene TRBJ1-6; 7 positions agree with TRBD1. V lost 4 bases, J lost 3 bases, and 0 bases stayed unmatched. The CDR3 length is 14 residues. The germline gives CDR1 MNHEY, CDR2 SMNVEV (reference sequence). CDR3 in amino acids: CASSSGGYNSPLHF. As DNA, the CDR3 is TGTGCCAGCAGTTCAGGGGGCTATAATTCACCCCTCCACTTT.

This clone appeared many times. V and J are TRBV7-9 and TRBJ2-3; 9 nucleotides align to TRBD1. The CDR3 loop spans 15 amino acids. Per the germline V gene, CDR1 is SEHNR and CDR2 is FQNEAQ (reference sequence). The V segment lost 5 bases and the J segment 1 base; nucleotides outside the gene matches: 4. Here the CDR3 reads CASSPRDRGTDTQYF. For the CDR3, the DNA is TGTGCCAGCAGCCCCAGGGACAGGGGCACAGATACGCAGTATTTT.

The sample holds many counts of this clone. This chain's CDR3 is CASSTSGGREQYF. The CDR3 coding sequence is TGTGCCAGCAGCACCTCAGGGGGCCGCGAGCAGTACTTC. This rearrangement joins TRBV7-2 to TRBJ2-7; 8 bases agree with TRBD1. After removal of 5 bases from V and 6 bases from J, the junction contained 6 bases not matched to a gene. The germline CDR1 and CDR2 sequences are SGHTA and FQGNSA. The CDR3 loop spans 13 amino acids.

This clone showed up many times. The chain is built from TRBV4-1 and TRBJ2-1, with TRBD2 identical over 11 bases. The germline CDR1 and CDR2 sequences are MGHRA and YSYEKL. This CDR3 region has 17 residues. V dropped 0 bases and J dropped 7; count of bases not matched to a gene: 8. CDR3 loop: CASSQDISSGGGNEQFF. DNA for the CDR3: TGCGCCAGCAGCCAAGATATAAGTAGCGGGGGGGGGAATGAGCAGTTCTTC.

V usage is TRBV2 and J usage is TRBJ2-3; D might be TRBD1 or TRBD2, each matching 5 bases. This CDR3 region has 13 residues. Trimming cost V 10 bases and J 6 bases, with 17 bases left between them. Germline V CDR1 and CDR2: SNHLY, FYNNEI. CDR3 region: CATRSGEGDTQYF. CDR3 DNA sequence: TGTGCCACCCGGAGTGGCGAGGGGGATACGCAGTATTTT.

This clone has ten or more counts. The chain is built from TRBV12-5 and TRBJ2-1; 10 nucleotides line up with TRBD1. Looked up from germline, CDR1 is LGHNT and CDR2 is FRNRAP. J was trimmed by 4 bases and V by 3 bases; bases with no gene match: 6. The CDR3 covers 16 residues. CDR3 sequence: CASGFLPGQGYNEQFF. In DNA, the CDR3 is TGTGCTAGTGGTTTCCTACCGGGACAGGGGTACAATGAGCAGTTCTTC. Drawing the rest from reference TRBV12-5 and TRBJ2-1, the complete variable domain is DARVTQTPRHKVTEMGQEVTMRCQPILGHNTVFWYRQTMMQGLELLAYFRNRAPLDDSGMPKDRFSAEMPDATLATLKIQPSEPRDSAVYFCASGFLPGQGYNEQFFGPGTRLTVL.